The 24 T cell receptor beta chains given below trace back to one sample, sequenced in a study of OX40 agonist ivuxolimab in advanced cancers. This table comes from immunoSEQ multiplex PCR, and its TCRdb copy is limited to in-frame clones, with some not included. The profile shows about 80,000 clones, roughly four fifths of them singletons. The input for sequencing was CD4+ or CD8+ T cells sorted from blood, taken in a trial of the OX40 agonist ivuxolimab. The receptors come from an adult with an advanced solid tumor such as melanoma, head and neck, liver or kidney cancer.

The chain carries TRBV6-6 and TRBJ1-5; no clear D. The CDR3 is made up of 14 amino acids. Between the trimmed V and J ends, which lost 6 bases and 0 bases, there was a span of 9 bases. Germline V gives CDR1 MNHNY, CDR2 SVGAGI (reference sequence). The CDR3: CASSTTSSNQPQHF. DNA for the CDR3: TGTGCCAGCAGCACCACAAGTAGCAATCAGCCCCAGCATTTT.

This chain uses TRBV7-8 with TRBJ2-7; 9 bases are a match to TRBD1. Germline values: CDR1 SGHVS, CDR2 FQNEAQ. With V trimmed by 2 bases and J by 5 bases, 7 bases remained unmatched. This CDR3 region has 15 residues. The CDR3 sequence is CASSLPRTGEDEQYF. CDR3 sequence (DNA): TGTGCCAGCAGCTTACCCCGGACAGGGGAGGACGAGCAGTACTTC. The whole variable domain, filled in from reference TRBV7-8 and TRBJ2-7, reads GAGVSQSPRYKVAKRGQDVALRCDPISGHVSLFWYQQALGQGPEFLTYFQNEAQLDKSGLPSDRFFAERPEGSVSTLKIQRTQQEDSAVYLCASSLPRTGEDEQYFGPGTRLTVT.

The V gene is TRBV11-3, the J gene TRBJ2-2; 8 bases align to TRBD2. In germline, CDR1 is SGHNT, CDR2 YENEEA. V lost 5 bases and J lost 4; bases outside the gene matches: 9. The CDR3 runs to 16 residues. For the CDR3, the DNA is TGTGCCAGCAGCCGTACTAGCGGACGAGGCACCGGGGAGCTGTTTTTT. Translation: CASSRTSGRGTGELFF.

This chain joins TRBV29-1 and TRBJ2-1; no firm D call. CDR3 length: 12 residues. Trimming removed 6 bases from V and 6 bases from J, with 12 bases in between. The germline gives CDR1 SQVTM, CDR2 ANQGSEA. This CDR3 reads CSVTCTLNEQFF. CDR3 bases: TGCAGCGTCACCTGTACCCTCAATGAGCAGTTCTTC.

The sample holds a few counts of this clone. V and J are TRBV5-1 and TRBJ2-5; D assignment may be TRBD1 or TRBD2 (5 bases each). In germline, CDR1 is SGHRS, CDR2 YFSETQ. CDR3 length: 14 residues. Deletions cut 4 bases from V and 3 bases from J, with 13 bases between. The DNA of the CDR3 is TGCGCCAGCAGCAAATCCGGGACGAAAGAGACCCAGTACTTC. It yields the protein CASSKSGTKETQYF.

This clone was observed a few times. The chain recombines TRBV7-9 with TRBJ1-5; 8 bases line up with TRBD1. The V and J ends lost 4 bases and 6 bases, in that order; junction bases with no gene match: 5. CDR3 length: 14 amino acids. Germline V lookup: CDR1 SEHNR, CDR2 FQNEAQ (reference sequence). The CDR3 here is CASSSGQGRQPQHF. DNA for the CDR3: TGTGCCAGCAGCTCCGGACAGGGTCGTCAGCCCCAGCATTTT.

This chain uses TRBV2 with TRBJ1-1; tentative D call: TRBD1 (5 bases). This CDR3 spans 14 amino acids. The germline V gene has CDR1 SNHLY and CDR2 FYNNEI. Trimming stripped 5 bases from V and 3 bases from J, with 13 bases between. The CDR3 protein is CASSRRLGDTEAFF. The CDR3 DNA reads TGTGCCAGCAGTCGTCGCCTGGGGGACACTGAAGCTTTCTTT.

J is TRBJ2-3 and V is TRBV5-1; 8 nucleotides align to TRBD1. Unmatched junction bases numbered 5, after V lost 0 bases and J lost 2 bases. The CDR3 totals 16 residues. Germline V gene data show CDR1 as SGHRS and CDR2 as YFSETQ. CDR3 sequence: CASSLAGQGVTDTQYF. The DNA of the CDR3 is TGCGCCAGCAGCTTGGCTGGACAGGGAGTCACAGATACGCAGTATTTT.

The CDR3 sequence: CASSERWGGANTGELFF. In DNA, the CDR3 is TGTGCCAGCAGTGAACGGTGGGGTGGGGCGAACACCGGGGAGCTGTTTTTT. The J gene is TRBJ2-2, the V gene TRBV25-1; D unclear. Trimming pared 2 bases from V and 0 bases from J, leaving 13 bases between. This CDR3 spans 17 amino acids. Looked up from germline, CDR1 is MGHDK and CDR2 is SYGVNS.

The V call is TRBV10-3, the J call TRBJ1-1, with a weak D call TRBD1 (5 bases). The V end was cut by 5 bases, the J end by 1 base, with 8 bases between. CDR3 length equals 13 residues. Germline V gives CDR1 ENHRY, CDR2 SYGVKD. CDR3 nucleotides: TGTGCCATCAGTCGGGACGGGAACACTGAAGCTTTCTTT. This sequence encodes CAISRDGNTEAFF.

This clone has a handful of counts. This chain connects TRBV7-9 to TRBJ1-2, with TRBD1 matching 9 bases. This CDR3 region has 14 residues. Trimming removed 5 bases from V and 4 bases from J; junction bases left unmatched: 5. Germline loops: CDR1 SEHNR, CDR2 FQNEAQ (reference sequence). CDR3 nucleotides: TGTGCCAGCAGCCCCCGGGACAGGGCCTATGGCTACACCTTC. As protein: CASSPRDRAYGYTF.

The CDR3 DNA sequence: TGTGCCAGCAGCGTAGCGGTCGGGGAGAGCGAAAAACTGTTTTTT. Its protein product is CASSVAVGESEKLFF. The V gene is TRBV9, the J gene TRBJ1-4; D is unclear. Germline V gives CDR1 SGDLS, CDR2 YYNGEE. The CDR3 runs 15 residues. The V end lost 0 bases, the J end lost 8 bases, and 14 bases lay between the germline ends. Combining the CDR3 with reference TRBV9 and TRBJ1-4 gives the whole variable domain DSGVTQTPKHLITATGQRVTLRCSPRSGDLSVYWYQQSLDQGLQFLIQYYNGEERAKGNILERFSAQQFPDLHSELNLSSLELGDSALYFCASSVAVGESEKLFFGSGTQLSVL.

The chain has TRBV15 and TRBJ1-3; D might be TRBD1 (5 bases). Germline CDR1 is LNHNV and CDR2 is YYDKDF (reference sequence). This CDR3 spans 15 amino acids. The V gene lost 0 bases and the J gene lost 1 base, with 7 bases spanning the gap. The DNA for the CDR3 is TGTGCCACCAGCAGAGAGGGGGGATCTGGAAACACCATATATTTT. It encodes CATSREGGSGNTIYF.

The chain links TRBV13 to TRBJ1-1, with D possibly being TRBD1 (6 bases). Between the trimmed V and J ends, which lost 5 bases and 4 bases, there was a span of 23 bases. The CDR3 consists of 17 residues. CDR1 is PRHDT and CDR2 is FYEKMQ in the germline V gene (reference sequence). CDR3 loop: CASSAAQGVRLGTEAFF. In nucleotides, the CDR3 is TGTGCCAGCAGCGCCGCACAGGGTGTGAGGTTAGGCACTGAAGCTTTCTTT.

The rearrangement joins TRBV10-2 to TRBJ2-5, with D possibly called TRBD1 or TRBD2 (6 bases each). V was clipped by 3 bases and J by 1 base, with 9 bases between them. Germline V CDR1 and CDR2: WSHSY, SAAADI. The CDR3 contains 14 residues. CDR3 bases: TGCGCCAGCAGTGACGGGGGCCTCCAAGAGACCCAGTACTTC. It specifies CASSDGGLQETQYF.

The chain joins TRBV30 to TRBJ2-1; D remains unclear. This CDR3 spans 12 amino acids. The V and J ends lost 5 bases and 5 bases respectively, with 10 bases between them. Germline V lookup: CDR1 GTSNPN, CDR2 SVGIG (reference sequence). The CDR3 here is CAWGDTNNEQFF. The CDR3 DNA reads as TGTGCCTGGGGGGATACAAACAATGAGCAGTTCTTC.

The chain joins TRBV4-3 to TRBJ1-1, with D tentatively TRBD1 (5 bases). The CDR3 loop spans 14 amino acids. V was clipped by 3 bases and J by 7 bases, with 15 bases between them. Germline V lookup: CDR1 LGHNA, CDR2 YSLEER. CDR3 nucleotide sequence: TGCGCCAGCAGCCAGGGACTGGGGATGGGTGAAGCTTTCTTT. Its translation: CASSQGLGMGEAFF.

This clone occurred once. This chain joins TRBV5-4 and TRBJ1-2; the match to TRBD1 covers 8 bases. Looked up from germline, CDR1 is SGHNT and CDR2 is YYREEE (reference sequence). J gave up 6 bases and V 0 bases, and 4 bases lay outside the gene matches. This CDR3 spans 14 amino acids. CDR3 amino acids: CASSLVQGVDGYTF. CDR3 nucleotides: TGTGCCAGCAGCTTGGTACAGGGGGTGGATGGCTACACCTTC.

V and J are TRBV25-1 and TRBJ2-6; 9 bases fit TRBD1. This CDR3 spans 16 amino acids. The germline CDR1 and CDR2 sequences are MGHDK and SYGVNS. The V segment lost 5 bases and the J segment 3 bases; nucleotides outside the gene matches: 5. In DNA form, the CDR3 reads TGTGCCAGCAGTCGAACAGGGGGCGGTGGGGCCAACGTCCTGACTTTC. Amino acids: CASSRTGGGGANVLTF. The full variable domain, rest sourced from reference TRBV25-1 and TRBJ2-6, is EADIYQTPRYLVIGTGKKITLECSQTMGHDKMYWYQQDPGMELHLIHYSYGVNSTEKGDLSSESTVSRIRTEHFPLTLESARPSHTSQYLCASSRTGGGGANVLTFGAGSRLTVL.

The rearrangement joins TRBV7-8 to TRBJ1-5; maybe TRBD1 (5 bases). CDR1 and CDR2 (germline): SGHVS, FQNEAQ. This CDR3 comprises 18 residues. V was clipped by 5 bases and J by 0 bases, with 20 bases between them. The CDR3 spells CASSQTYRGEYSNQPQHF. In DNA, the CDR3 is TGTGCCAGCAGCCAAACCTATAGGGGCGAATATAGCAATCAGCCCCAGCATTTT.

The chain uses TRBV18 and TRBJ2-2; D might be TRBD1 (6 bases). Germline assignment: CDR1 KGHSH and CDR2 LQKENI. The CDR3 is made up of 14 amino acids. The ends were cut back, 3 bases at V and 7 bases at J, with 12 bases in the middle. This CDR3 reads CASSPRGSGGELFF. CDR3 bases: TGTGCCAGCTCACCCAGGGGAAGCGGCGGGGAGCTGTTTTTT.

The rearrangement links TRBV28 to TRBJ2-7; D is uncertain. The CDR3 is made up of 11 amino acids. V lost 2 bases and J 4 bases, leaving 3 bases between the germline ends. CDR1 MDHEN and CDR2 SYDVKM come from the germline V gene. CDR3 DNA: TGTGCCAGCAGTTTAAATTACGAGCAGTACTTC. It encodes CASSLNYEQYF.

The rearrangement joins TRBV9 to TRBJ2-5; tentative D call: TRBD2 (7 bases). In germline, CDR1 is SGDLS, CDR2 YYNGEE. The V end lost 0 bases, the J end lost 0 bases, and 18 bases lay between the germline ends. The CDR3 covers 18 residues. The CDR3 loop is CASSVGERAGAYQETQYF. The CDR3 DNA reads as TGTGCCAGCAGCGTAGGTGAAAGGGCGGGGGCGTACCAAGAGACCCAGTACTTC.

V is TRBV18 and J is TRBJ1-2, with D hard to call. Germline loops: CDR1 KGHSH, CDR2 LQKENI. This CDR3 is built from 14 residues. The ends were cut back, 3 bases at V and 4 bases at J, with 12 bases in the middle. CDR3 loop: CASSPGPGSYGYTF. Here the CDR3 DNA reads TGTGCCAGCTCACCGGGCCCTGGTAGCTATGGCTACACCTTC.